This T cell receptor beta chain comes out of a study of T cell repertoires in cytomegalovirus infection. Study in general: A matching HLA type, together with CMV infection, was signaled by public TCR beta signatures. Study-level findings and limits: Summed frequency of public TCR beta families distinguished CMV carriers with the relevant HLA. The study found HLA-C-restricted CMV-specific TCR beta clonotypes dominating the ex vivo response.

This clonotype was found a few times. The antigen is unknown. V shed 1 base, J shed 4 bases, and the junction held 8 bases outside the gene matches. Per germline, CDR1 MNHNS and CDR2 SASEGT. The CDR3 covers 16 residues. TCRdb re-called the reads with MiXCR, one entry per CDR3 protein. This sample has roughly 230,000 distinct CDR3 sequences, with approximately 15% found just once. The sample comprised CD8+ T cells from PBMCs. This TCR derives from a human donor in good health (CMV status not recorded). Some clones in this sample may be carry-over from other donors' samples. V gene TRBV6-1 combines with J gene TRBJ1-1; 8 nucleotides match TRBD1. CDR3 region: CASSEGPGGWGTEAFF. For the CDR3, the DNA is TGTGCCAGCAGTGAAGGGCCAGGGGGCTGGGGCACTGAAGCTTTCTTT.